One T cell receptor (beta chain) is described in this entry. In this sample, this clonotype turned up a few times. No antigen is known for it. No clone much larger than this one lies a single base away; base qualities are absent. Explained via the paper, the treatment or condition label denotes: in vitro stimulation with specific CMV peptide epitopes to enrich CMV-specific T cells. TCRdb shows the sequencer as Illumina HiSeq 1500. The raw public data were reprocessed by TCRdb itself: fastp quality trimming at Q25, MiXCR clonotype calling, in-frame beta chains only. Each CDR3 protein gets just one entry, which takes the most common genes and DNA from the rows behind it. Here the sample has some 920,000 distinct CDR3 sequences; approximately 31% occur a single time. The ten largest clones take up around an eighth of the sample. Inclusive of the bounding cysteine and phenylalanine, the CDR3 is 15 residues long. Here the CDR3 DNA is all that survives: 45 bases in frame from base 1. CDR1 MDHEN and CDR2 SYDVKM were looked up in the germline V gene. V is shortened by 3 bases, J by 4 bases, and the region joining them spans 15 bases.

This sample stems from a study of T cell repertoires in cytomegalovirus infection (dated by TCRdb to the late 2010s). With regard to the full study: Recently identified HLA-C-restricted CMV epitopes, whose presentation resists viral immunomodulation, were targeted by peptide stimulations together with well-studied HLA-B-restricted epitopes. Because public TCR beta signatures pointed to carriage of CMV infection together with the matching HLA type, the HLA type of each donor mattered for the analysis. The investigation overall reported the following: The ex vivo response was dominated by HLA-C-restricted CMV-specific TCR beta clonotypes, which also provided the single most frequent clonotype in two of eight donors. Carriers of CMV infection plus the relevant HLA type were discriminated by the cumulative frequency of public TCR beta family members in the study cohort and in an independent roughly 320-donor cohort.

The chain is encoded by TRBV28 joined to TRBJ1-1, and possibly TRBD1, on 5 matching bases. This receptor was identified in a human donor in good health (CMV status not recorded). Some clones in this sample may be carry-over from other donors' samples. The material sequenced was cultured CD8+ T cells from PBMCs, taken from culture after CMV antigen stimulation. The CDR3 region reads CASSFVGQGITEAFF. At the DNA level, the sequence is TGTGCCAGCAGTTTCGTCGGGCAGGGAATCACTGAAGCTTTCTTT.